The rows below give T cell receptor beta chains drawn from one sample of a study of blood T cells in healthy people across ages. TCRdb called the 5' RACE reads again in MiXCR, with one record for every CDR3 protein. Seen here are 1.5 million to 2 million distinct CDR3 sequences, around 50% observed once, and the top ten hold approximately 2.1%. Sequencing used blood. Source of these receptors: a woman aged 40 to 55 in good health. CDR3s include the opening cysteine and the closing phenylalanine or tryptophan. D genes are given only for firm matches. A row's size may be missing; if present it is once, few, many or a size class.

J	size	V	D	CDR3	DNA
TRBJ1-2	.	TRBV4-2	TRBD1	CTSSQGQENYGYTF	TGTACCAGCAGCCAGGGACAGGAGAACTATGGCTACACCTTC
TRBJ2-4	.	TRBV20-1	.	CSAREGGTNIQYF	TGCAGTGCTAGAGAAGGGGGTACAAACATTCAGTACTTC
TRBJ1-2	.	TRBV9	.	CASSTRGAYGYTF	TGTGCCAGCAGCACTCGGGGGGCCTATGGCTACACCTTC
TRBJ1-5	many	TRBV6-6	.	CASSYSLDQPQHF	TGTGCCAGCAGTTACTCATTGGATCAGCCCCAGCATTTT
TRBJ2-6	.	TRBV19	.	CASSKSPGANVLTF	TGTGCCAGTAGTAAGAGTCCTGGGGCCAACGTCCTGACTTTC
TRBJ2-7	.	TRBV3-1	.	CASSQDQRLEQYF	TGTGCCAGCAGCCAGGACCAAAGGCTCGAGCAGTACTTC
TRBJ2-3	.	TRBV11-2	.	CASSLPVTSTDTQYF	TGTGCCAGCAGCCTCCCAGTCACTAGCACAGATACGCAGTATTTT
TRBJ2-3	.	TRBV27	TRBD2	CASSWSGGVTDTQYF	TGTGCCAGCAGTTGGAGCGGGGGGGTCACAGATACGCAGTATTTT
TRBJ2-1	.	TRBV5-1	.	CASSLVVGAGYNEQFF	TGCGCCAGCAGCTTGGTCGTGGGGGCCGGGTACAATGAGCAGTTCTTC
TRBJ2-3	.	TRBV25-1	.	CASSEPSATDTQYF	TGTGCCAGCAGTGAACCCAGCGCCACAGATACGCAGTATTTT
TRBJ2-6	many	TRBV27	TRBD2	CASSRTSGGYSGANVLTF	TGTGCCAGCAGTCGCACTAGCGGGGGGTACTCTGGGGCCAACGTCCTGACTTTC
TRBJ2-1	few	TRBV13	TRBD2	CASSSRGGGNNNEQFF	TGTGCCAGCAGCTCCCGAGGCGGGGGGAACAACAATGAGCAGTTCTTC
TRBJ2-7	.	TRBV9	.	CASSVVLHVIIEQYF	TGTGCCAGCAGCGTGGTTCTCCATGTTATTATCGAGCAGTACTTC
TRBJ2-3	.	TRBV7-2	TRBD2	CASSLGLAGTFGTDTQYF	TGTGCCAGCAGCTTAGGCCTAGCGGGGACGTTTGGGACAGATACGCAGTATTTT
TRBJ2-4	few	TRBV12-3/TRBV12-4	.	CASLPAVRDKNIQYF	TGTGCCAGCCTCCCAGCAGTCCGAGACAAAAACATTCAGTACTTC
TRBJ1-5	.	TRBV5-6	.	CASSLGNLHSNQPQHF	TGTGCCAGCAGCTTGGGGAACCTCCATAGCAATCAGCCCCAGCATTTT
TRBJ1-1	.	TRBV12-3/TRBV12-4	TRBD1	CASTDRGTEAFF	TGTGCCAGCACGGACAGGGGCACTGAAGCTTTCTTT
TRBJ2-5	.	TRBV7-2	.	CASRTVQKTQYF	TGTGCCAGCAGGACAGTTCAAAAGACCCAGTACTTC
TRBJ2-1	.	TRBV20-1	TRBD2	CSARDSKLSGGNYNEQFF	TGCAGTGCTAGAGATTCTAAGCTGAGCGGGGGGAACTACAATGAGCAGTTCTTC
TRBJ1-5	.	TRBV12-3/TRBV12-4	.	CASSFQGLNNQPQHF	TGTGCCAGCAGTTTCCAGGGTTTAAACAATCAGCCCCAGCATTTT
TRBJ1-1	.	TRBV5-1	.	CASSKSDTEAFF	TGCGCCAGCAGCAAGTCGGACACTGAAGCTTTCTTT
TRBJ2-7	.	TRBV4-3	TRBD2	CASGQDSKAGDQLSDEQYF	TGCGCCAGCGGCCAAGATAGTAAAGCGGGGGACCAGCTTAGCGACGAGCAGTACTTC
TRBJ2-3	.	TRBV7-8	.	CASSSAIGDDPDTQYF	TGTGCCAGCAGTTCTGCTATTGGGGATGACCCAGATACGCAGTATTTT
TRBJ1-4	few	TRBV6-5	.	CASSYDFMNSPQKLFF	TGTGCCAGCAGTTACGACTTTATGAATAGTCCTCAGAAACTGTTTTTT
TRBJ2-7	few	TRBV5-5	TRBD1	CASSVTGRFEQYF	TGTGCCAGCAGCGTGACAGGGCGGTTCGAGCAGTACTTC
TRBJ2-1	.	TRBV7-2	.	CASSPGRDGIGIEQFF	TGTGCCAGCAGCCCAGGGCGTGACGGGATTGGTATTGAGCAGTTCTTC
TRBJ2-3	.	TRBV2	TRBD2	CASSEQRGRTDTQYF	TGTGCCAGCAGTGAACAGCGGGGGCGCACAGATACGCAGTATTTT
TRBJ2-1	few	TRBV25-1	.	CASSGSGFYNEQFF	TGTGCCAGCAGTGGAAGTGGATTTTACAATGAGCAGTTCTTC
TRBJ2-4	.	TRBV4-1	.	CASSQAAQGYQVLAKNIQYF	TGCGCCAGCAGCCAAGCGGCCCAGGGGTACCAAGTTCTAGCCAAAAACATTCAGTACTTC
TRBJ2-4	.	TRBV6-5	TRBD2	CASSYRGVGNIQYF	TGTGCCAGCAGTTACCGGGGGGTTGGAAACATTCAGTACTTC
TRBJ1-1	.	TRBV5-1	.	CASGLEAGSGTTEAFF	TGCGCCAGCGGCTTGGAGGCAGGGAGTGGCACCACTGAAGCTTTCTTT
TRBJ1-5	few	TRBV5-6	TRBD1	CASSLRSGQGTNSQHF	TGTGCCAGCAGCTTGAGATCAGGACAGGGGACGAATTCCCAGCATTTT
TRBJ2-5	.	TRBV11-2	.	CASSSFARTEQETQYF	TGTGCCAGCAGCTCATTCGCCAGGACGGAACAAGAGACCCAGTACTTC
TRBJ2-3	few	TRBV20-1	.	CSARRYPDTQYF	TGCAGTGCTCGCAGGTATCCAGATACGCAGTATTTT
TRBJ1-2	many	TRBV7-2	.	CASSLNSGPTYGYTF	TGTGCCAGCAGCTTAAATTCGGGACCCACCTATGGCTACACCTTC
TRBJ2-5	few	TRBV14	.	CASSPCWTFSGYF	TGTGCCAGCAGCCCCTGCTGGACTTTTAGTGGGTACTTC
TRBJ2-5	.	TRBV11-2	TRBD2	CASSGLAIYGTQYF	TGTGCCAGCAGCGGACTAGCTATTTATGGGACCCAGTACTTC
TRBJ2-1	.	TRBV20-1	TRBD1	CSAAGTDFFNEQFF	TGCAGTGCTGCCGGGACAGATTTTTTCAATGAGCAGTTCTTC
TRBJ2-1	few	TRBV29-1	.	CSVEGLGGYNEQFF	TGCAGCGTTGAGGGGCTAGGAGGCTACAATGAGCAGTTCTTC
TRBJ2-1	.	TRBV7-2	TRBD2	CASSSTSGGAQFEQFF	TGTGCCAGCAGTTCGACTAGCGGGGGGGCCCAATTTGAGCAGTTCTTC
TRBJ2-3	few	TRBV7-2	.	CASSLVGGPRTDTQYF	TGTGCCAGCAGCTTAGTAGGGGGTCCCCGCACAGATACGCAGTATTTT
TRBJ2-1	few	TRBV2	TRBD1	CASRRDRDEQFF	TGTGCCAGCAGACGGGACAGGGATGAGCAGTTCTTC
TRBJ2-6	few	TRBV20-1	.	CSASQGPGWANVLTF	TGCAGTGCTTCCCAGGGGCCAGGCTGGGCCAACGTCCTGACTTTC
TRBJ2-7	.	TRBV6-2/TRBV6-3	.	CASSYNPGEIQYF	TGTGCCAGCAGTTATAACCCAGGAGAGATCCAGTACTTC
TRBJ2-5	.	TRBV7-7	.	CASSYRRGVKETQYF	TGTGCTAGCAGCTATCGGCGGGGAGTAAAAGAGACCCAGTACTTC
TRBJ2-3	few	TRBV29-1	.	CSAGRGSTDTQYF	TGCAGCGCAGGTCGGGGCAGCACAGATACGCAGTATTTT
TRBJ1-4	.	TRBV2	TRBD1	CASRATGGGNEKLFF	TGTGCCAGCAGGGCTACAGGGGGCGGTAATGAAAAACTGTTTTTT